This T cell receptor (beta chain) was obtained from a study of shared clonotypes between healthy human individuals. Study in general: Three CD4 naive, three CD4 memory, two CD8 naive and one CD8 memory plate were used per donor.

Clones were read by immunoSEQ multiplex PCR, and TCRdb kept only the in-frame ones, dropping some. The sample lists approximately 1.9 million clones; just over 90% were seen once. This CDR3 is 14 amino acids long. The germline gives CDR1 LNHDA, CDR2 SQIVND (reference sequence). V dropped 5 bases and J dropped 1 base, with 11 bases sitting between them. Terminally differentiated effector memory CD45RA+ cells were excluded from the naive CD8 cells, which were CD45RO-negative and positively selected for CCR7. This clone was seen more than once but under ten times. J is TRBJ1-1 and V is TRBV19, with D perhaps TRBD1 (6 bases). Sequencing was done on a sample of naive CD8+ T cells from PBMCs. The sequence came from a man aged 18 to 35 in good health. Some clones in this sample may be carry-over from other donors' samples. CDR3 in DNA: TGTGCCAGTAGTCTCGGGACATCGAACACTGAAGCTTTCTTT. It codes for CASSLGTSNTEAFF.